This is a list of T cell receptor beta chains from one sample in a study of T cell responses to AZD1222 COVID-19 vaccine. Here immunoSEQ multiplex PCR was the method, and the copy in TCRdb shows in-frame clones only, minus some. The table lists some 170,000 clones, around 89% of them singletons. Sequencing was performed on peripheral blood, taken 28 days after the second AZD1222 dose. Receptor source: an adult who received the AZD1222 COVID-19 vaccine. Each CDR3 is given with its conserved first and last residue. D genes are given only for firm matches. Clone size appears in some rows only: once, few, many, or a class for an expanded clone.

clone size,V gene,D gene,J gene,CDR3 DNA,CDR3 protein
NA,TRBV6-5,TRBD1,TRBJ1-1,TGTGCCAGCAGACTAACCAGACAGGGCAGCACTGAAGCTTTCTTT,CASRLTRQGSTEAFF
NA,TRBV7-8,TRBD1,TRBJ1-2,TGTGCCAGCAGCCCCACAGGGGATGGCTACACCTTC,CASSPTGDGYTF
NA,TRBV18,NA,TRBJ1-2,TGTGCCAGCTCACCACAGGCGCGGCAGGACGGTGGCTACACCTTC,CASSPQARQDGGYTF
NA,TRBV7-9,NA,TRBJ1-1,TGTGCCAGCAGACAATCGAACACTGAAGCTTTCTTT,CASRQSNTEAFF
NA,TRBV6-6,TRBD1,TRBJ2-7,TGTGCCAGCAGTTTGGGGACAGAGGCCTACGAGCAGTACTTC,CASSLGTEAYEQYF
NA,TRBV2,NA,TRBJ2-3,TGTGCCAGCAGTAGGCCCCAGGGGGGGGGCACAGATACGCAGTATTTT,CASSRPQGGGTDTQYF
NA,TRBV11-2,NA,TRBJ2-7,TGTGCCAGTAATTATGCCGGGTACGAGCAGTACTTC,CASNYAGYEQYF
NA,TRBV11-2,NA,TRBJ1-3,TGTGCCAGCAGCTTAGAGACAGCAGCTGGAAACACCATATATTTT,CASSLETAAGNTIYF
NA,TRBV2,NA,TRBJ1-5,TGTGCCAGCAGTTTTTCGACTATCCGCGGCCAGCCCCAGCATTTT,CASSFSTIRGQPQHF
NA,TRBV11-2,NA,TRBJ1-2,TGTGCCAGCAGCTTAGGCCCTCGGGTTGGCTACACCTTC,CASSLGPRVGYTF
NA,TRBV12-3/TRBV12-4,NA,TRBJ1-2,TGTGCCAGCAGAACCTCTCGGGCTCGGGGCTACACCTTC,CASRTSRARGYTF
NA,TRBV11-2,NA,TRBJ1-3,TGTGCCAGCAGCTTAGCCGGGCTGAGCTCTGGAAACACCATATATTTT,CASSLAGLSSGNTIYF
NA,TRBV6-1,NA,TRBJ2-1,TGTGCCAGCAGTCTCAGCGGAAGCTCCTACAATGAGCAGTTCTTC,CASSLSGSSYNEQFF
NA,TRBV27,NA,TRBJ1-3,TGTGCCAGTTGGGCGGGGGACACCATATATTTT,CASWAGDTIYF
NA,TRBV30,NA,TRBJ2-5,TGTGCCTGGAGTTTTGCGGGAGAGACCCAGTACTTC,CAWSFAGETQYF
NA,TRBV7-8,NA,TRBJ2-1,TGTGCCAGCAGCTTACGGGGCCACAATGAGCAGTTCTTC,CASSLRGHNEQFF
NA,TRBV6-5,NA,TRBJ2-5,TGTGCCAGTAGGGGTTCTAGCGAAAGGGAGACCCAGTACTTC,CASRGSSERETQYF
NA,TRBV6-6,TRBD1,TRBJ2-2,TGTGCCAGCAGTTTCGGGACAGCGAACACCGGGGAGCTGTTTTTT,CASSFGTANTGELFF
NA,TRBV5-1,NA,TRBJ1-4,TGCGCCAGCAGCTTGGGTGACACCGGGACTGAAAAACTGTTTTTT,CASSLGDTGTEKLFF
once,TRBV5-1,TRBD1,TRBJ2-2,TGCGCCAGCAGGGGACAGACGAACACCGGGGAGCTGTTTTTT,CASRGQTNTGELFF
NA,TRBV6-1,NA,TRBJ1-2,TGTGCCAGCAGTGAGTCAGCTAACTATGGCTACACCTTC,CASSESANYGYTF
NA,TRBV7-9,NA,TRBJ1-1,TGTGCCAGCAGTATTGGACCGAACACTGAAGCTTTCTTT,CASSIGPNTEAFF
NA,TRBV4-2,NA,TRBJ2-7,TGTGCCAGCAGCCAAGAGGAGACGGGGTACGAGCAGTACTTC,CASSQEETGYEQYF
NA,TRBV14,NA,TRBJ2-1,TGTGCCAGCAGCCAAGTGGCAAACAATGAGCAGTTCTTC,CASSQVANNEQFF
once,TRBV6-4,TRBD1,TRBJ2-1,TGTGCCAGCAGTGACTCGAAGGGGGCGCGGAATGAGCAGTTCTTC,CASSDSKGARNEQFF
NA,TRBV11-2,NA,TRBJ1-4,TGTGCCAGCACCAGTGGGGGGGTAAGGGCAGATGAAAAACTGTTTTTT,CASTSGGVRADEKLFF
NA,TRBV3-1/TRBV3-2,NA,TRBJ1-6,TGTGCCAGCAGCCACCCCGGAGGCCGGGTCACCTATAATTCACCCCTCCACTTT,CASSHPGGRVTYNSPLHF
NA,TRBV7-2,NA,TRBJ2-5,TGTGCCAGCAGCTTCCTCGAGACCCAGTACTTC,CASSFLETQYF
NA,TRBV13,NA,TRBJ1-1,TGTGCCAGCAGCCGCGGTGAGGGCACTGAAGCTTTCTTT,CASSRGEGTEAFF
NA,TRBV9,TRBD2,TRBJ2-5,TGTGCCAGCAGCGGAGGGGCGAGCGGGGTAGGGGAGACCCAGTACTTC,CASSGGASGVGETQYF
NA,TRBV11-3,NA,TRBJ1-5,TGTGCCAGCGAACACCAGGTTTATAGCAATCAGCCCCAGCATTTT,CASEHQVYSNQPQHF
NA,TRBV10-3,TRBD2,TRBJ2-1,TGTGCCATCAGTGGTGGCGGTGGACTAGCTAATGAGCAGTTCTTC,CAISGGGGLANEQFF
NA,TRBV24-1,NA,TRBJ2-2,TGTGCCACCAGTGAAGGAACAGGGATCGGGGAGCTGTTTTTT,CATSEGTGIGELFF
NA,TRBV19,NA,TRBJ2-7,TGTGCCAGTAGTATTGGACAGGGAGGGCCCATCGAGCAGTACTTC,CASSIGQGGPIEQYF
NA,TRBV6-5,NA,TRBJ1-2,TGTGCCAGCAGTTATTTTTCGGGGCTAGACACCTATGGCTACACCTTC,CASSYFSGLDTYGYTF
NA,TRBV6-2/TRBV6-3,NA,TRBJ2-4,TGTGCCAGCAGTTACTCGATCTGGGGGACCCCAGCCAAAAACATTCAGTACTTC,CASSYSIWGTPAKNIQYF
NA,TRBV6-5,NA,TRBJ1-3,TGTGCCAGCAGTTATCAGGGAGCCTCTGGAAACACCATATATTTT,CASSYQGASGNTIYF
once,TRBV7-8,NA,TRBJ2-4,TGTGCCAGCAGCCTAAGACAGGGCGGGGGGCCAAACATTCAGTACTTC,CASSLRQGGGPNIQYF
NA,TRBV7-9,NA,TRBJ2-5,TGTGCCAGCAGTTCGATGCCGGACCAGCAAGAGACCCAGTACTTC,CASSSMPDQQETQYF
NA,TRBV10-1,NA,TRBJ2-1,TGCGCCAGCAGTGAGTCGGGCTACCCGAATGAGCAGTTCTTC,CASSESGYPNEQFF
NA,TRBV5-1,NA,TRBJ1-2,TGCGCCAGCAGCTCGGAAGGACAGCCTTACTATGGCTACACCTTC,CASSSEGQPYYGYTF
NA,TRBV18,NA,TRBJ1-3,TGTGCCAGCTCACCTGGAAACACCATATATTTT,CASSPGNTIYF
once,TRBV5-8,NA,TRBJ2-1,TGTGCCAGCAGCCAATCAGGTGGACTCAGAACGGAAAATGAGCAGTTCTTC,CASSQSGGLRTENEQFF
NA,TRBV3-1/TRBV3-2,TRBD1,TRBJ1-2,TGTGCCAGCAGCCAAGAACGGACAGGGGCCTATGGCTACACCTTC,CASSQERTGAYGYTF
few,TRBV10-3,TRBD1,TRBJ1-2,TGTGCCACCAGGACAGGCGGTAACTATGGCTACACCTTC,CATRTGGNYGYTF
NA,TRBV24-1,NA,TRBJ2-6,TGTGCCACCAGTGATGGAAAAAAGGACTCTGGGGCCAACGTCCTGACTTTC,CATSDGKKDSGANVLTF
NA,TRBV19,NA,TRBJ1-2,TGTGCCAGTAGTGCCGGGACGGCAATGCATGGCTACACCTTC,CASSAGTAMHGYTF